These T cell receptor beta chains were read from a single sample in a study of T cell responses to AZD1222 COVID-19 vaccine. The protocol was immunoSEQ multiplex PCR, while the TCRdb copy is restricted to in-frame clones and leaves out a portion. This sample has approximately 150,000 clones, with 89% found just once. Specimen: peripheral blood, collected 28 days after the second AZD1222 dose. The receptors derive from an adult who received the AZD1222 COVID-19 vaccine. Both conserved end residues are trimmed from each CDR3. A D gene is named only where the DNA matches it firmly. The size field is filled for only some rows; it gives once, few, many or a size class.

clone_size: NA; v_call: TRBV30; d_call: NA; cdr3_aa: AWSVGMSYEQY
clone_size: NA; v_call: TRBV7-9; d_call: NA; cdr3_aa: ASSLDSTEAF
clone_size: NA; v_call: TRBV24-1; d_call: NA; cdr3_aa: ATSGKNTEAF
clone_size: NA; v_call: TRBV4-1; d_call: NA; cdr3_aa: ASSLGRSSYEQY
clone_size: NA; v_call: TRBV5-1; d_call: NA; cdr3_aa: ASSEGLTSYNEQF
clone_size: once; v_call: TRBV30; d_call: NA; cdr3_aa: ASARDNSPLH
clone_size: once; v_call: TRBV6-5; d_call: TRBD2; cdr3_aa: ASSSPWGGSTDTQY
clone_size: NA; v_call: TRBV6-5; d_call: NA; cdr3_aa: ASSYSNRGAEQY
clone_size: NA; v_call: TRBV30; d_call: NA; cdr3_aa: AWKVPGPPEQY
clone_size: NA; v_call: TRBV3-1/TRBV3-2; d_call: NA; cdr3_aa: ASKPQGRNTEAF
clone_size: once; v_call: TRBV30; d_call: NA; cdr3_aa: AWSVYGGAQGEQF
clone_size: NA; v_call: TRBV18; d_call: TRBD1; cdr3_aa: ASSSRDRREKLF
clone_size: NA; v_call: TRBV6-2/TRBV6-3; d_call: NA; cdr3_aa: ASSDPSGEIYEQY
clone_size: NA; v_call: TRBV18; d_call: NA; cdr3_aa: ASSPRRGGVNTGELF
clone_size: once; v_call: TRBV7-8; d_call: NA; cdr3_aa: ASSWGGGEQY
clone_size: NA; v_call: TRBV4-1; d_call: TRBD2; cdr3_aa: ASSQVARSGGRYYEQY
clone_size: NA; v_call: TRBV19; d_call: TRBD1; cdr3_aa: ASSMKTGGSWNSPLH
clone_size: NA; v_call: TRBV6-5; d_call: NA; cdr3_aa: ASSLRSSYNEQF
clone_size: NA; v_call: TRBV7-2; d_call: TRBD1; cdr3_aa: ASSLRQGALGYT
clone_size: few; v_call: TRBV5-1; d_call: NA; cdr3_aa: ASSFTGNDGNTIY
clone_size: NA; v_call: TRBV7-6; d_call: NA; cdr3_aa: ASSSRGQPQH
clone_size: NA; v_call: TRBV10-3; d_call: TRBD1; cdr3_aa: AISLTGATSGNTIY
clone_size: once; v_call: TRBV7-9; d_call: NA; cdr3_aa: ASSLDSYNSPLH
clone_size: NA; v_call: TRBV7-2; d_call: NA; cdr3_aa: ASSFRPGEQY
clone_size: NA; v_call: TRBV9; d_call: NA; cdr3_aa: ASSVGLRGEITDTQY
clone_size: once; v_call: TRBV4-2; d_call: TRBD1; cdr3_aa: ASSIWQGADQPQH
clone_size: NA; v_call: TRBV6-5; d_call: TRBD1; cdr3_aa: ASSSSTGVIYNEQF
clone_size: NA; v_call: TRBV28; d_call: NA; cdr3_aa: ASSFAALYEQY
clone_size: NA; v_call: TRBV27; d_call: NA; cdr3_aa: ASSFRTGNQPQH
clone_size: NA; v_call: TRBV25-1; d_call: TRBD2; cdr3_aa: ASSEGGETQY
clone_size: NA; v_call: TRBV5-1; d_call: NA; cdr3_aa: ASSLANGGDGYT
clone_size: NA; v_call: TRBV9; d_call: NA; cdr3_aa: ASSVAGVSDTQY
clone_size: NA; v_call: TRBV4-3; d_call: NA; cdr3_aa: ASSQDELADNEQF
clone_size: NA; v_call: TRBV5-1; d_call: TRBD2; cdr3_aa: ASSLLADSYEQY
clone_size: NA; v_call: TRBV5-1; d_call: TRBD1; cdr3_aa: ASSLAGQYNQPQH
clone_size: NA; v_call: TRBV28; d_call: NA; cdr3_aa: AKGTTPPYNEQF
clone_size: NA; v_call: TRBV5-1; d_call: NA; cdr3_aa: ASSLGQGGSYNEQF
clone_size: NA; v_call: TRBV4-2; d_call: NA; cdr3_aa: ASSQGGLRGGYGYT
clone_size: NA; v_call: TRBV27; d_call: NA; cdr3_aa: ASSLGGGATEAF
clone_size: NA; v_call: TRBV3-1/TRBV3-2; d_call: NA; cdr3_aa: ASSQDFGYEQY
clone_size: NA; v_call: TRBV5-1; d_call: NA; cdr3_aa: ASSLTTGELF
clone_size: NA; v_call: TRBV27; d_call: NA; cdr3_aa: ASSAGPRPNYGYT
clone_size: NA; v_call: TRBV9; d_call: NA; cdr3_aa: ASSVGGRFYGYT
clone_size: NA; v_call: TRBV19; d_call: NA; cdr3_aa: ASSMIGAQYGYT
clone_size: NA; v_call: TRBV11-2; d_call: TRBD1; cdr3_aa: ASSLLSGTGVEQPQH
clone_size: NA; v_call: TRBV6-5; d_call: TRBD1; cdr3_aa: ASSTFDRANGYT
clone_size: NA; v_call: TRBV5-6; d_call: NA; cdr3_aa: ASSLKPGGFAYEQY
clone_size: NA; v_call: TRBV12-2; d_call: NA; cdr3_aa: ASRLWGAGWESNEQF
clone_size: once; v_call: TRBV6-5; d_call: NA; cdr3_aa: ASSYWQGDTGELF
clone_size: NA; v_call: TRBV7-9; d_call: TRBD2; cdr3_aa: ASSPRTSGRAGELF
clone_size: NA; v_call: TRBV19; d_call: NA; cdr3_aa: ASSIVGSLAPYGYT
clone_size: once; v_call: TRBV4-1; d_call: TRBD2; cdr3_aa: ASSQGGLAGSYNEQF
clone_size: NA; v_call: TRBV2; d_call: NA; cdr3_aa: ASSRDNYGYT
clone_size: once; v_call: TRBV11-2; d_call: TRBD1; cdr3_aa: ASSLGPGQGTNTEAF
clone_size: NA; v_call: TRBV18; d_call: NA; cdr3_aa: ASSPTGNTEAF
clone_size: NA; v_call: TRBV28; d_call: NA; cdr3_aa: ASSPAGHSSGNTIY
clone_size: NA; v_call: TRBV29-1; d_call: NA; cdr3_aa: SVGEGNQPQH
clone_size: NA; v_call: TRBV7-9; d_call: TRBD1; cdr3_aa: ASSPTGALRTQY
clone_size: NA; v_call: TRBV7-8; d_call: NA; cdr3_aa: ASSSPWTSINEQF